Below, 23 T cell receptor beta chains from the same sample are listed, as sequenced in a study of control samples from healthy donors and cancer patients. Produced via immunoSEQ multiplex PCR; TCRdb's table is partial and in-frame only. The table lists 60,000 to 70,000 clones, approximately 80% of them singletons. The sequenced sample was PBMCs. All receptors come from a woman in her fifties or sixties with lung cancer.

This chain uses TRBV11-3 with TRBJ1-1; D call uncertain. V lost 0 bases to trimming and J lost 3 bases, with 8 bases between them. The CDR3 is 14 amino acids. The germline V gene encodes CDR1 SGHNT and CDR2 YENEEA. CDR3 region: CASSLEVGYTEAFF. As DNA, the CDR3 is TGTGCCAGCAGCTTAGAGGTCGGGTACACTGAAGCTTTCTTT.

V usage is TRBV6-6 and J usage is TRBJ2-3, with 13 bases identical to TRBD2. This CDR3 is 16 amino acids long. The trim removed 6 bases at V and 5 bases at J, leaving 8 bases unmatched. Germline CDR1 reads MNHNY; CDR2 reads SVGAGI (reference sequence). The CDR3: CASRGTSGVLRDTQYF. Here the CDR3 DNA reads TGTGCCAGCAGAGGGACTAGCGGGGTCCTGAGAGATACGCAGTATTTT.

This clone was seen a handful of times. This chain joins TRBV6-5 and TRBJ1-2; 10 nucleotides agree with TRBD1. Germline CDR1 MNHEY, CDR2 SVGAGI. CDR3 length: 15 residues. V shed 9 bases and J 2 bases; nucleotides not matched to a gene: 9. The CDR3 DNA is TGTGCCAGTGGGGACAGGGGAGTAGGGAACTATGGCTACACCTTC. Its protein product is CASGDRGVGNYGYTF.

V and J are TRBV7-2 and TRBJ2-3; D is ambiguous. The V and J ends lost 4 bases and 6 bases respectively, with 5 bases between them. This CDR3 comprises 11 residues. Germline CDR1 is SGHTA and CDR2 is FQGNSA. CDR3 sequence (DNA): TGTGCCAGCAGCTCGTCGGATACGCAGTATTTT. As protein: CASSSSDTQYF.

The V gene is TRBV4-1, the J gene TRBJ1-1, with D possibly being TRBD1 (6 bases). V lost 2 bases, J lost 1 base, and 11 bases lay in between. The CDR3 length is 15 residues. Per the germline V gene, CDR1 is MGHRA and CDR2 is YSYEKL. The CDR3 here is CASSQNVQGNTEAFF. The CDR3, as DNA: TGCGCCAGCAGCCAAAACGTACAGGGGAACACTGAAGCTTTCTTT.

The rearrangement links TRBV11-2 to TRBJ1-2; D is perhaps TRBD1 (5 bases). There are 17 residues in the CDR3. Germline-derived CDR1 and CDR2 are SGHAT and FQNNGV. Trimming left V 4 bases short and J 2 bases short, with 20 bases between. The CDR3 protein is CASSSSPSGWVNYGYTF. The CDR3 DNA sequence: TGTGCCAGCAGCTCAAGCCCCTCAGGGTGGGTGAACTATGGCTACACCTTC. Complete variable domain (other parts from reference TRBV11-2 and TRBJ1-2): EAGVAQSPRYKIIEKRQSVAFWCNPISGHATLYWYQQILGQGPKLLIQFQNNGVVDDSQLPKDRFSAERLKGVDSTLKIQPAKLEDSAVYLCASSSSPSGWVNYGYTFGSGTRLTVV.

This clone has a handful of counts. J is TRBJ1-1 and V is TRBV6-2 or TRBV6-3; D is perhaps TRBD1 (6 bases). CDR1 and CDR2 (germline): MNHEY, SVGEGT. The CDR3 runs to 16 residues. The V and J ends lost 0 bases and 4 bases respectively, with 15 bases between them. CDR3: CASSYSRGPGSTEAFF. The CDR3 nucleotides read TGTGCCAGCAGTTACTCACGGGGGCCCGGGTCCACTGAAGCTTTCTTT.

This clone was picked up one time. This chain joins TRBV11-2 and TRBJ2-7; no clear D gene. This CDR3 has 15 amino acids. CDR1 and CDR2 from the germline V gene are SGHAT and FQNNGV. V lost 2 bases, J lost 2 bases, and 13 bases lay in between. The CDR3 is CASSLNVDVTYEQYF. CDR3 nucleotide sequence: TGTGCCAGCAGCTTAAACGTGGACGTTACCTACGAGCAGTACTTC.

The chain joins TRBV2 to TRBJ1-5; 7 nucleotides align to TRBD1. The CDR3 is 16 amino acids. Germline V gene sequence: CDR1 SNHLY, CDR2 FYNNEI. With 6 bases clipped from V and 2 bases from J, the junction kept 10 bases outside the gene matches. This CDR3 reads CASSDRVFRGNQPQHF. The DNA for the CDR3 is TGTGCCAGCAGCGACAGGGTCTTCAGGGGCAATCAGCCCCAGCATTTT.

The chain employs TRBV6-4 and TRBJ1-1; D gene unclear. V gave up 6 bases and J gave up 0 bases, with 8 bases separating them. CDR1 and CDR2 from the germline V gene are MRHNA and SNTAGT. The CDR3 runs 13 residues. In DNA form, the CDR3 reads TGTGCCAGCAGCCGGGAGATGAACACTGAAGCTTTCTTT. Its protein is CASSREMNTEAFF.

This rearrangement joins TRBV2 to TRBJ1-1; D perhaps matches TRBD1 (6 bases). The CDR3 runs to 17 residues. Per germline, CDR1 SNHLY and CDR2 FYNNEI. V lost 4 bases and J 3 bases, leaving 21 bases between the germline ends. The CDR3 is CASSGDPGDRRHTEAFF. The CDR3 DNA reads as TGTGCCAGCAGTGGAGACCCAGGGGATCGAAGGCACACTGAAGCTTTCTTT.

This clone showed up just once. The chain uses TRBV6-5 and TRBJ1-4; 7 nucleotides match TRBD1. This CDR3 has 14 amino acids. Germline CDR1 and CDR2: MNHEY and SVGAGI. The V gene end was trimmed by 6 bases and the J gene end by 5 bases; junction bases not matched to a gene: 6. For the CDR3, the DNA is TGTGCCAGCAGAGCCGGGACAGCGAATGAAAAACTGTTTTTT. The encoded protein is CASRAGTANEKLFF.

As regards this clone: This sequence may be a read error, since a much larger clone differs from it by one base. Other DNA sequences in this sample translate to the same CDR3. This chain uses TRBV9 with TRBJ2-2, with 12 bases lining up with TRBD2. The CDR3 length is 16 residues. V dropped 7 bases and J dropped 7; count of bases not matched to a gene: 11. Germline V lookup: CDR1 SGDLS, CDR2 YYNGEE. The CDR3 nucleotides read TGTGCCAGCGGGACACTAGCGGGGGGAGGTAGCGGGGAGCTGTTTTTT. It translates to CASGTLAGGGSGELFF.

The chain recombines TRBV6-6 with TRBJ1-1; TRBD1 aligns across 7 bases. V shed 0 bases, J shed 5 bases, and the junction held 6 bases outside the gene matches. CDR3 length equals 15 residues. CDR1 is MNHNY, CDR2 SVGAGI, per germline (reference sequence). This CDR3 reads CASSYSTGRGTEAFF. The CDR3 DNA reads as TGTGCCAGCAGTTACTCTACGGGCAGGGGGACTGAAGCTTTCTTT.

The chain combines TRBV5-1 with TRBJ2-5; D is perhaps TRBD2 (6 bases). This CDR3 is 16 amino acids long. Germline CDR1 and CDR2: SGHRS and YFSETQ. Trimming removed 4 bases from V and 4 bases from J, with 20 bases in between. CDR3 DNA: TGCGCCAGCAGCGGAAGTAGCTTCGGGGGAGGAGAGACCCAGTACTTC. It yields the protein CASSGSSFGGGETQYF.

The V and J genes are TRBV10-3 and TRBJ1-3; no clear D. The germline V gene has CDR1 ENHRY and CDR2 SYGVKD. The CDR3 runs to 16 residues. V was pared by 2 bases and J by 0 bases, with 11 bases between. DNA of the CDR3: TGTGCCATCAGTGAGCCGGGCCGTAGCTCTGGAAACACCATATATTTT. It yields the protein CAISEPGRSSGNTIYF.

The gene calls are TRBV6-6 and TRBJ2-2, with 7 bases that match TRBD1. The V segment lost 6 bases and the J segment 0 bases; nucleotides outside the gene matches: 1. Germline V CDR1 and CDR2: MNHNY, SVGAGI (reference sequence). The CDR3 is 14 amino acids. CDR3 bases: TGTGCCAGCAGACAGGGGCCGAACACCGGGGAGCTGTTTTTT. Residues: CASRQGPNTGELFF.

This clone was detected only a few times. The rearrangement uses TRBV14 and TRBJ2-3; D might be TRBD1 (6 bases). The V end lost 3 bases, the J end lost 2 bases, and 15 bases lay between the germline ends. The CDR3 consists of 16 residues. Germline-derived CDR1 and CDR2 are SGHDN and FVKESK. CDR3 DNA: TGTGCCAGCAGCCAGAGACGGGACACCTACACAGATACGCAGTATTTT. Translation: CASSQRRDTYTDTQYF.

This clone showed up just a few times. The chain is built from TRBV7-9 and TRBJ2-3; D unclear. Looked up from germline, CDR1 is SEHNR and CDR2 is FQNEAQ (reference sequence). The CDR3 sequence is 14 residues long. V dropped 6 bases and J dropped 1 base, with 11 bases sitting between them. CDR3 coding DNA: TGTGCCAGCAGGGACCGGATCGGCACAGATACGCAGTATTTT. It specifies CASRDRIGTDTQYF.

A single count supports this clone. V gene TRBV7-9 combines with J gene TRBJ2-1; 9 positions match TRBD1. Germline loops: CDR1 SEHNR, CDR2 FQNEAQ (reference sequence). The length of the CDR3 is 16 residues. V gave up 6 bases and J gave up 5 bases; unmatched junction bases: 11. CDR3 amino acids: CASSFTGTGFHNEQFF. CDR3 sequence (DNA): TGTGCCAGCAGTTTTACCGGGACAGGGTTCCACAATGAGCAGTTCTTC.

Comments on this clone: At one boundary the junction diverges from the germline segment, which might be a read error. This chain uses TRBV6-5 with TRBJ2-5; D may match TRBD1 or TRBD2 (5 bases each). Germline-derived CDR1 and CDR2 are MNHEY and SVGAGI. This CDR3 contains 13 residues. Here the CDR3 reads CASSGTFEDTQYF. Written as DNA, the CDR3 is TGTGCCAGCAGCGGGACGTTCGAAGATACCCAGTACTTC.

The V gene is TRBV14, the J gene TRBJ1-3, with D perhaps TRBD1 (6 bases). The CDR3 has 15 residues. The V end lost 3 bases, the J end lost 4 bases, and 13 bases lay between the germline ends. The germline V gene encodes CDR1 SGHDN and CDR2 FVKESK. CDR3: CASSQGPGTGNTIYF. The CDR3 DNA reads as TGTGCCAGCAGCCAGGGCCCAGGGACAGGAAACACCATATATTTT. Full variable domain (remainder filled in from reference TRBV14 and TRBJ1-3): EAGVTQFPSHSVIEKGQTVTLRCDPISGHDNLYWYRRVMGKEIKFLLHFVKESKQDESGMPNNRFLAERTGGTYSTLKVQPAELEDSGVYFCASSQGPGTGNTIYFGEGSWLTVV.

A single count supports this clone. The V gene is TRBV28, the J gene TRBJ2-7; D possibly uses TRBD1 or TRBD2 (5 bases each). V dropped 2 bases and J dropped 3 bases, with 11 bases sitting between them. The V gene's germline CDR1 is MDHEN and CDR2 SYDVKM. The CDR3 extends over 14 amino acids. CDR3 nucleotides: TGTGCCAGCAGTTTAGCCGGGGACCGCTACGAGCAGTACTTC. Its translation: CASSLAGDRYEQYF.